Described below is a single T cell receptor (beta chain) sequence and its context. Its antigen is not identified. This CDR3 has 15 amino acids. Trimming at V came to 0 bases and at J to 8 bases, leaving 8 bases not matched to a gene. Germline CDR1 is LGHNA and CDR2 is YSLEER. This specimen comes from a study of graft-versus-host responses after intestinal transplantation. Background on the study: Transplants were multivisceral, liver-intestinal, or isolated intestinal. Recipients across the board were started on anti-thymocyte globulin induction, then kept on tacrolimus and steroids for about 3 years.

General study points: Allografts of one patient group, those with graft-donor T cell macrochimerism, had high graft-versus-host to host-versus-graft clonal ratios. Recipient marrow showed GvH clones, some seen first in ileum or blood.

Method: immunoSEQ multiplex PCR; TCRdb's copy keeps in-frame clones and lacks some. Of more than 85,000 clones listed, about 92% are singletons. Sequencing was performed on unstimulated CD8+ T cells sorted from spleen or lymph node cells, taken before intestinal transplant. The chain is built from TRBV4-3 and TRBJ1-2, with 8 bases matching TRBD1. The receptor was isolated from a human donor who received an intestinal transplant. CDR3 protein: CASSQDRRTGFGYTF. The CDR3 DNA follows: TGCGCCAGCAGCCAAGATAGAAGGACAGGGTTCGGCTACACCTTC.